This T cell receptor beta chain was sequenced during a study of blood T cell repertoires in COVID-19 (dated by TCRdb to the early 2020s). Regarding the research as a whole: The collaborator samples originated in the United States, Italy and Spain and spanned the acute and convalescent phases of COVID-19. The sample metadata nearly always contained a de-identified subject ID, COVID-19 status, age in years and sex. Samples were obtained from the ongoing ImmuneRACE study (first 160 participants) and from some 1,300 subjects provided by 6 global collaborators. Deeply sampled blood TCRbeta repertoires from subjects exposed to, actively infected with, or recovered from COVID-19 were included in the dataset. Where available, HLA class I and class II types were obtained from metadata supplied by the sample provider rather than from assay-based typing. The repertoires were released in a freely available public database intended as a resource for research on the immune response to SARS-CoV-2. The prospective study material was composed of cDNA or gDNA derived from T cells, B-cell-depleted T cells, or PBMCs. What the authors observed across the whole study: How much clinical and demographic metadata was included differed by source and by participant, and the metadata was provided uncurated.

The CDR3 measures 17 amino acids from cysteine to phenylalanine. CDR3 DNA only is kept here, 51 bases in frame from base 1. Reading the germline V gene gives CDR1 MGHRA and CDR2 YSYEKL. Trimmed from V: 3 bases; trimmed from J: 5 bases; junction bases lacking a gene match: 10. TCRbeta CDR3 regions were amplified from genomic DNA by means of the immunoSEQ Assay, a bias-controlled multiplex PCR. Turning to the authors' computational methods: The number of nucleated cells in each sample was estimated from the amplification of reference gene primers within the assay. To quantify the absolute abundance of each unique TCRbeta CDR3 rearrangement, sequence reads were collapsed and filtered. For each sample, productive Simpson clonality was calculated as the square root of Simpson's diversity index over productive rearrangements. Not all clones reach the TCRdb copy of this immuneACCESS table, which keeps in-frame sequences only. Checked studies attribute under half of the gap to unresolved V genes and leave the rest unexplained. V, J and clone size are those of that table, while D and trimming were read from the DNA. For this sample the table gives some 300,000 clones, of which roughly 87% were detected only once. Jointly, the top ten make up around 2.1% of the sample.

Details on this clone: There is no known antigen for this receptor. No base quality values were provided; no much bigger clone lies one nucleotide off.

Collaborating institutions collected whole blood in K2EDTA tubes following their own protocols. For TCRbeta analysis, collaborators shipped samples in one of three forms: frozen whole blood, isolated PBMCs, or DNA extracted from either of those sample types. The chain is assembled from TRBV4-1 and TRBJ1-4, with TRBD1 identical over 9 junction bases. The sequencing input was peripheral blood. This sequence was found in a man younger than 30 with active or convalescent COVID-19. This receptor carries the CDR3 CASSQEQGARGNEKLFF. The DNA sequence follows: TGCGCCAGCAGCCAGGAACAGGGGGCGCGGGGGAATGAAAAACTGTTTTTT.